These 21 T cell receptor beta chains came from one sample sequenced in a study of identical twins' blood T cells. TCRdb ran MiXCR on the 5' RACE reads and lists one entry per CDR3 protein. The sample includes fewer than 450,000 distinct CDR3 sequences, about 28% seen only once; the top ten take roughly 5.5%. The material sequenced was PBMCs. These receptors were obtained from a woman aged 18-49 years in good health.

Only a few counts were recorded for this clonotype. The chain is built from TRBV29-1 and TRBJ1-1; a weak D match, TRBD1 (5 bases). This CDR3 region has 13 residues. The V end lost 6 bases, the J end lost 1 base, and 12 bases lay between the germline ends. Germline CDR1 SQVTM, CDR2 ANQGSEA. CDR3 residues: CSVLDNRNTEAFF. In DNA, the CDR3 is TGCAGCGTCCTGGACAACCGGAACACTGAAGCTTTCTTT.

Worth noting for this clonotype: Being one base from a much bigger clone, this may be a read error. The chain has TRBV3-1 and TRBJ2-1; D is undetermined. This CDR3 region has 12 residues. V was trimmed by 3 bases and J by 4 bases, leaving 4 bases between them. Germline CDR1 reads LGHDT; CDR2 reads YNNKEL (reference sequence). CDR3 sequence reads: CASSHGYNEQFF. In nucleotides, the CDR3 is TGTGCCAGCAGCCATGGGTACAATGAGCAGTTCTTC.

The chain combines TRBV20-1 with TRBJ1-2; D is ambiguous. With 2 bases removed from V and 2 bases from J, the gap between germline ends came to 12 bases. CDR1 DFQATT and CDR2 SNEGSKA come from the germline V gene (reference sequence). The CDR3 length is 14 residues. The chain's CDR3 is CSARSRPENYGYTF. The CDR3 coding sequence is TGCAGTGCTAGATCCAGGCCCGAGAACTATGGCTACACCTTC.

This clonotype has ten or more counts. The chain carries TRBV20-1 and TRBJ1-2; D remains unclear. Trimming shortened V by 1 base and J by 0 bases, and 3 bases separated the two germline ends. The CDR3 is made up of 12 amino acids. The germline V gene has CDR1 DFQATT and CDR2 SNEGSKA (reference sequence). The CDR3 reads CSARGPNYGYTF. CDR3 DNA: TGCAGTGCTAGAGGCCCTAACTATGGCTACACCTTC.

V and J are TRBV7-9 and TRBJ1-1, with D maybe TRBD1 (6 bases). CDR1 and CDR2 from the germline V gene are SEHNR and FQNEAQ (reference sequence). The V and J ends lost 6 bases and 6 bases respectively, with 17 bases between them. The CDR3 spans 14 residues. The CDR3 sequence: CASSITGRVAEAFF. CDR3 in DNA: TGTGCCAGCAGTATTACAGGGAGGGTTGCTGAAGCTTTCTTT.

This clonotype was observed a few times. It may be a read error: a sequence one base away is much more abundant. The V call is TRBV10-2, the J call TRBJ2-7; a possible D gene is TRBD1 (6 bases). This CDR3 is built from 14 residues. The germline V gene has CDR1 WSHSY and CDR2 SAAADI. The CDR3 here is CASTTGTLPYGQYF. CDR3 nucleotides: TGCGCCAGTACAACCGGGACACTGCCCTACGGGCAGTACTTC.

V usage is TRBV9 and J usage is TRBJ1-2, with a tentative D call TRBD1 (6 bases). This CDR3 has 12 residues. Trimming stripped 6 bases from V and 4 bases from J, with 10 bases between. Germline lookup yields CDR1 SGDLS and CDR2 YYNGEE. CDR3 nucleotides: TGTGCCAGCAAGTCACAGGGCTATGGCTACACCTTC. It encodes CASKSQGYGYTF.

This chain uses TRBV20-1 with TRBJ1-1, with D unclear. The CDR3 runs 14 residues. Deletions cut 5 bases from V and 1 base from J, with 14 bases between. Germline V gene data show CDR1 as DFQATT and CDR2 as SNEGSKA (reference sequence). The CDR3 is CSAGLYPSNTEAFF. In nucleotides, the CDR3 is TGCAGTGCTGGGTTGTACCCATCGAACACTGAAGCTTTCTTT.

The chain links TRBV29-1 to TRBJ1-2, with 9 bases matching TRBD1. Unmatched junction bases numbered 4, after V lost 0 bases and J lost 8 bases. CDR3 length: 13 residues. CDR1 is SQVTM and CDR2 is ANQGSEA in the germline V gene. The chain's CDR3 is CSVEETGGDGYTF. The CDR3 DNA is TGCAGCGTTGAAGAGACAGGGGGGGACGGCTACACCTTC.

This clonotype occurred a few times. This chain links TRBV25-1 with TRBJ2-3; possibly TRBD2 for D (6 bases). Germline CDR1 MGHDK, CDR2 SYGVNS. Trimming cost V 1 base and J 0 bases, with 11 bases left between them. CDR3 length equals 16 residues. The CDR3, as DNA: TGTGCCAGCAGTGAATCAGGGACTCGCAGCACAGATACGCAGTATTTT. It yields the protein CASSESGTRSTDTQYF.

Only a few counts were recorded for this clonotype. This rearrangement joins TRBV5-1 to TRBJ1-1; 8 nucleotides match TRBD1. The germline V gene encodes CDR1 SGHRS and CDR2 YFSETQ. The CDR3 totals 14 residues. The V segment lost 0 bases and the J segment 5 bases; nucleotides outside the gene matches: 3. Written as DNA, the CDR3 is TGCGCCAGCAGCTTGGCCGGACAGGGTACTGAAGCTTTCTTT. Its translation: CASSLAGQGTEAFF.

The chain employs TRBV27 and TRBJ1-1, with D maybe TRBD1 (5 bases). Germline loops: CDR1 MNHEY, CDR2 SMNVEV (reference sequence). This CDR3 has 15 residues. V was pared by 5 bases and J by 11 bases, with 24 bases between. CDR3 sequence reads: CASSPLDSPDVNAFF. Written as DNA, the CDR3 is TGTGCCAGCAGTCCCCTAGACAGCCCCGACGTGAACGCTTTCTTT.

The J gene is TRBJ2-7, the V gene TRBV3-1; D is tentatively TRBD1 or TRBD2 (5 bases each). V shed 0 bases and J shed 5 bases, with 17 bases lying between them. The germline V gene has CDR1 LGHDT and CDR2 YNNKEL (reference sequence). The CDR3 loop spans 16 amino acids. Here the CDR3 DNA reads TGTGCCAGCAGCCAAGAGAACAGTCCTAGGGACGACGAGCAGTACTTC. Its protein product is CASSQENSPRDDEQYF.

The chain joins TRBV20-1 to TRBJ2-7; 11 bases are a match to TRBD2. This CDR3 is built from 13 residues. V gave up 7 bases and J gave up 6 bases; unmatched junction bases: 8. The germline V gene has CDR1 DFQATT and CDR2 SNEGSKA (reference sequence). CDR3 protein: CSVRELAGAEQYF. The CDR3 DNA sequence: TGCAGTGTAAGGGAACTAGCGGGAGCCGAGCAGTACTTC.

This rearrangement joins TRBV7-9 to TRBJ1-1; possibly TRBD1 for D (6 bases). The CDR3 spans 14 residues. Trimming shortened V by 3 bases and J by 1 base, and 9 bases separated the two germline ends. Germline V gene data show CDR1 as SEHNR and CDR2 as FQNEAQ (reference sequence). The CDR3 DNA reads as TGTGCCAGCAGCTTTCAGGGACAGAACACTGAAGCTTTCTTT. It is translated as CASSFQGQNTEAFF.

A word on this clonotype: A much larger clone lies a single base off, so this may be a read error. The gene calls are TRBV28 and TRBJ1-1; D remains unclear. The CDR3 has 14 amino acids. Germline CDR1 is MDHEN and CDR2 is SYDVKM. CDR3 protein: CASSLLQMNTEAVF. The CDR3 DNA follows: TGTGCCAGCAGTTTACTACAGATGAACACTGAAGCTGTCTTT.

This clonotype was seen more than once but under ten times. The gene calls are TRBV14 and TRBJ2-3, with unresolved D. Germline CDR1 is SGHDN and CDR2 is FVKESK. Trimming pared 2 bases from V and 6 bases from J, leaving 6 bases between. The length of the CDR3 is 12 residues. The CDR3 bases are TGTGCCAGCAGCCAACTGGTGGATACGCAGTATTTT. It yields the protein CASSQLVDTQYF.

This sequence joins TRBV9 and TRBJ2-3; TRBD2 aligns across 9 bases. The CDR3 runs to 16 residues. Germline trimming cut 1 base from V and 2 bases from J; bases unmatched to any gene: 5. CDR1 is SGDLS and CDR2 is YYNGEE in the germline V gene. This CDR3 reads CASSVRAGGPTDTQYF. The CDR3 region has the DNA TGTGCCAGCAGCGTAAGGGCGGGAGGGCCCACAGATACGCAGTATTTT.

The CDR3 bases are TGTGCCAGCAGCTTGATTTCCGGCACATCGAACACCGGGGAGCTGTTTTTT. Its protein product is CASSLISGTSNTGELFF. The chain is built from TRBV7-9 and TRBJ2-2; D gene uncertain. V was shortened by 3 bases and J by 0 bases, with 14 bases between the two germline ends. CDR3 length: 17 residues. The germline CDR1 and CDR2 sequences are SEHNR and FQNEAQ (reference sequence).

This clonotype was detected only a few times. The chain couples TRBV18 to TRBJ1-2; the match to TRBD1 covers 9 bases. Germline CDR1 KGHSH, CDR2 LQKENI. The V and J ends lost 3 bases and 6 bases, in that order; junction bases with no gene match: 8. The CDR3 contains 15 residues. CDR3 sequence: CASSPGTGNTHGYTF. CDR3 nucleotides: TGTGCCAGCTCACCCGGGACAGGGAATACACATGGCTACACCTTC.

The chain carries TRBV12-3 or TRBV12-4 and TRBJ1-5, with a weak D call TRBD1 (6 bases). The CDR3 runs 16 residues. V was shortened by 2 bases and J by 3 bases, with 14 bases between the two germline ends. The CDR3 is CASSLTWGRDNQPQHF. The CDR3 DNA reads TGTGCCAGCAGTTTAACATGGGGGCGCGACAATCAGCCCCAGCATTTT.